Each of the 19 T cell receptor beta chains below was sequenced from the same sample in a study of T cell responses to AZD1222 COVID-19 vaccine. Profiled with immunoSEQ multiplex PCR; TCRdb holds only in-frame clones, not every one. The data show about 92,000 clones, 85% to 90% seen once. This specimen consisted of peripheral blood, obtained on day 0 of AZD1222 vaccination. These receptors all come from an adult in good health.

The rearrangement joins TRBV20-1 to TRBJ1-1, with TRBD1 matching 7 bases. V gave up 5 bases and J gave up 10 bases; unmatched junction bases: 7. The germline V gene has CDR1 DFQATT and CDR2 SNEGSKA (reference sequence). The CDR3 covers 11 residues. The CDR3 bases are TGCAGTGCTCATACAGGGGTAGCAGCTTTCTTT. Translation gives CSAHTGVAAFF.

This chain uses TRBV5-1 with TRBJ1-6, with a possible D match to TRBD1 (5 bases). This CDR3 is built from 15 residues. The V gene lost 0 bases and the J gene lost 5 bases, with 9 bases spanning the gap. CDR1 is SGHRS and CDR2 is YFSETQ in the germline V gene. The CDR3 DNA reads TGCGCCAGCAGCTTGGATGGGACGCATAATTCACCCCTCCACTTT. It codes for CASSLDGTHNSPLHF.

The chain links TRBV6-4 to TRBJ2-6; 11 nucleotides agree with TRBD1. CDR1 and CDR2 (germline): MRHNA, SNTAGT. V gave up 5 bases and J gave up 4 bases; unmatched junction bases: 10. The CDR3 loop spans 18 amino acids. The CDR3 DNA is TGTGCCAGCAGTCCCCGAGGACAGGGGGCGTTGGGGGCCAACGTCCTGACTTTC. It specifies CASSPRGQGALGANVLTF.

The rearrangement links TRBV19 to TRBJ2-3, with a possible D match to TRBD2 (5 bases). The CDR3 covers 17 residues. CDR1 LNHDA and CDR2 SQIVND come from the germline V gene (reference sequence). Trimming took off 2 bases at V and 0 bases at J, with 15 bases between the two ends. The CDR3 reads CASSIRRAASSTDTQYF. The DNA for the CDR3 is TGTGCCAGTAGTATAAGGCGAGCGGCGTCTAGCACAGATACGCAGTATTTT.

The chain has TRBV11-3 and TRBJ2-2; D not resolved. The CDR3 consists of 14 residues. The V end lost 5 bases, the J end lost 4 bases, and 11 bases lay between the germline ends. CDR1 SGHNT and CDR2 YENEEA come from the germline V gene. The CDR3 is CASSPRGFTGELFF. The CDR3 DNA reads TGTGCCAGCAGCCCCAGAGGATTCACCGGGGAGCTGTTTTTT.

The J gene is TRBJ2-1, the V gene TRBV2, with a tentative D call TRBD2 (5 bases). The CDR3 has 13 residues. CDR1 is SNHLY and CDR2 is FYNNEI in the germline V gene. The V end was cut by 5 bases, the J end by 9 bases, with 14 bases between. The CDR3, as DNA: TGTGCCAGCAGTCGGGGTGGGGTTGGTGAGCAGTTCTTC. It encodes CASSRGGVGEQFF.

This chain connects TRBV2 to TRBJ2-1; perhaps TRBD2 as D (6 bases). The CDR3 has 14 amino acids. Germline CDR1 SNHLY, CDR2 FYNNEI. V gave up 8 bases and J gave up 7 bases, with 18 bases separating them. The CDR3 sequence is CASGKSGVTNEQFF. The CDR3 bases are TGTGCCAGCGGTAAGTCGGGAGTAACGAATGAGCAGTTCTTC.

This rearrangement joins TRBV30 to TRBJ1-2, with D unclear. CDR1 and CDR2 from the germline V gene are GTSNPN and SVGIG (reference sequence). Trimming removed 5 bases from V and 4 bases from J, with 8 bases in between. The CDR3 totals 11 residues. This chain's CDR3 is CAWRVSYGYTF. The CDR3 DNA reads TGTGCCTGGCGGGTTTCCTATGGCTACACCTTC.

The V gene is TRBV6-6, the J gene TRBJ1-2; D gene ambiguous. Trimming left V 10 bases short and J 3 bases short, with 12 bases between. Germline assignment: CDR1 MNHNY and CDR2 SVGAGI (reference sequence). The CDR3 contains 12 residues. The CDR3 loop is CANWALDYGYTF. The CDR3 DNA is TGTGCCAACTGGGCGCTCGACTATGGCTACACCTTC.

This chain uses TRBV18 with TRBJ1-1; TRBD1 matches at 8 bases. The ends lost 8 bases at V and 0 bases at J; junction bases unmatched: 2. Germline V gene lookup returns CDR1 KGHSH and CDR2 LQKENI. The CDR3 sequence is 13 residues long. The CDR3 is CASTGGLNTEAFF. The CDR3 coding sequence is TGTGCCAGCACAGGGGGACTGAACACTGAAGCTTTCTTT.

This rearrangement joins TRBV18 to TRBJ2-7, with D possibly TRBD1 on 6 matching bases. The CDR3 sequence is 17 residues long. The V and J ends lost 2 bases and 4 bases respectively, with 21 bases between them. Germline assignment: CDR1 KGHSH and CDR2 LQKENI. CDR3 bases: TGTGCCAGCTCACCATTCGGCCCTCTAAGGGGGATTTACGAGCAGTACTTC. The encoded protein is CASSPFGPLRGIYEQYF.

The genes are TRBV30 and TRBJ2-1; D remains ambiguous. CDR3 length: 14 residues. Between the trimmed V and J ends, which lost 5 bases and 9 bases, there was a span of 20 bases. The germline gives CDR1 GTSNPN, CDR2 SVGIG (reference sequence). The CDR3: CAWGIGLNNAEQFF. DNA of the CDR3: TGTGCCTGGGGGATAGGGCTCAACAATGCTGAGCAGTTCTTC. Supplemented by reference TRBV30 and TRBJ2-1, the full variable domain reads SQTIHQWPATLVQPVGSPLSLECTVEGTSNPNLYWYRQAAGRGLQLLFYSVGIGQISSEVPQNLSASRPQDRQFILSSKKLLLSDSGFYLCAWGIGLNNAEQFFGPGTRLTVL.

The rearrangement links TRBV4-2 to TRBJ2-5, with 14 bases matching TRBD2. Germline loops: CDR1 LGHNA, CDR2 YNFKEQ. The junction had 6 bases not matched to a gene; V was cut back by 0 bases and J by 0 bases. The CDR3 is 19 residues long. The CDR3 protein is CASSQDRGLAGAYQETQYF. CDR3 bases: TGTGCCAGCAGCCAAGATCGGGGACTAGCGGGAGCCTACCAAGAGACCCAGTACTTC.

The chain joins TRBV5-1 to TRBJ2-7; 8 positions agree with TRBD1. Trimming took 4 bases from V and 3 from J; bases not matched to a gene: 3. Per germline, CDR1 SGHRS and CDR2 YFSETQ. CDR3 length: 13 amino acids. CDR3 loop: CASSKGQDYEQYF. In DNA, the CDR3 is TGCGCCAGCAGCAAGGGACAGGACTACGAGCAGTACTTC.

The V call is TRBV29-1, the J call TRBJ2-1; TRBD2 matches 9 bases. V gave up 4 bases and J gave up 0 bases; unmatched junction bases: 10. Germline V CDR1 and CDR2: SQVTM, ANQGSEA. The CDR3 consists of 17 residues. The CDR3: CSVVGLAGTSSYNEQFF. CDR3 nucleotides: TGCAGCGTTGTGGGGCTAGCGGGGACAAGCTCCTACAATGAGCAGTTCTTC.

In regard to this clone: One end of the junction does not line up with germline, which may come from a read error. The CDR3 loop is CASSPLESSNEQFF. The CDR3 nucleotides are TGTGCCAGCAGCCCCCTAGAATCCTCCAATGAGCAGTTCTTC. This sequence joins TRBV2 and TRBJ2-1, with D unclear. CDR3 length: 14 amino acids. The germline CDR1 and CDR2 sequences are SNHLY and FYNNEI.

This clone was recorded once. This chain links TRBV28 with TRBJ1-3; no clear D gene. The ends were cut back, 3 bases at V and 9 bases at J, with 9 bases in the middle. The germline V gene encodes CDR1 MDHEN and CDR2 SYDVKM. This CDR3 comprises 12 residues. The CDR3 protein is CASSFLRGTIYF. The CDR3 nucleotides are TGTGCCAGCAGTTTTCTAAGAGGCACCATATATTTT.

J is TRBJ1-1 and V is TRBV5-6; D remains unclear. The CDR3 runs 13 residues. V lost 0 bases, J lost 10 bases, and 13 bases lay in between. Germline CDR1 is SGHDT and CDR2 is YYEEEE. DNA of the CDR3: TGTGCCAGCAGCTTGGAGTTGGACTGGCGAGCTTTCTTT. It translates to CASSLELDWRAFF.

The genes are TRBV15 and TRBJ2-7, with D perhaps TRBD1 (5 bases). Germline V lookup: CDR1 LNHNV, CDR2 YYDKDF (reference sequence). The CDR3 runs 17 residues. Trimming cost V 0 bases and J 3 bases, with 18 bases left between them. DNA of the CDR3: TGTGCCACCAGCAGAGATAGTAGGGGCTTACGACTCTACGAGCAGTACTTC. This sequence encodes CATSRDSRGLRLYEQYF. Combining the CDR3 with reference TRBV15 and TRBJ2-7 gives the whole variable domain DAMVIQNPRYQVTQFGKPVTLSCSQTLNHNVMYWYQQKSSQAPKLLFHYYDKDFNNEADTPDNFQSRRPNTSFCFLDIRSPGLGDTAMYLCATSRDSRGLRLYEQYFGPGTRLTVT.